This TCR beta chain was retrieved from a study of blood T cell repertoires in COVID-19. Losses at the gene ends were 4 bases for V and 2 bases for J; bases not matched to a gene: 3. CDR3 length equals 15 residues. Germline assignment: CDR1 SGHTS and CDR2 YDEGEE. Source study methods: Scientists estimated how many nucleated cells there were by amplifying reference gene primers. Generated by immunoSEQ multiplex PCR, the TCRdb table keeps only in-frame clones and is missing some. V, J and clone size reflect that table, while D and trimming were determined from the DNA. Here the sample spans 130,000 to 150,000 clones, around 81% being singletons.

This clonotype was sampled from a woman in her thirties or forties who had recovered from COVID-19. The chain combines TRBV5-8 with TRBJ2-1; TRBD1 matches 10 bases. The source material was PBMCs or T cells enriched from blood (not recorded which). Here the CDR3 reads CASSLGTGAYNEQFF. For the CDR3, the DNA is TGTGCCAGCAGCCTCGGGACAGGGGCCTACAATGAGCAGTTCTTC.